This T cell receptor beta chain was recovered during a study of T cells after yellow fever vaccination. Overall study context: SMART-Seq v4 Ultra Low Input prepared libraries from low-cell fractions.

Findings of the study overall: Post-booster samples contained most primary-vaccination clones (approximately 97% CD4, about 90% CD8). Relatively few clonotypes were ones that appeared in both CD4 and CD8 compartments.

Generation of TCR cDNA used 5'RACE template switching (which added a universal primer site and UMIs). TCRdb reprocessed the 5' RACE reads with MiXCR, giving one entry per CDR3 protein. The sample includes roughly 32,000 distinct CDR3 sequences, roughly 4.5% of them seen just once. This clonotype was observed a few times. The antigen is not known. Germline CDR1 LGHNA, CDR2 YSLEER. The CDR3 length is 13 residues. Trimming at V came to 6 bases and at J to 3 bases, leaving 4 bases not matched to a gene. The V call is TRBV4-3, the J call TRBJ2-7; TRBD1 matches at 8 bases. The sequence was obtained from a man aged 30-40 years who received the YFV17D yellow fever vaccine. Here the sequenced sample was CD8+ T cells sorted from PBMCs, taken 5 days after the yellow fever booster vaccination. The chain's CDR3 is CASSRDRRYEQYF. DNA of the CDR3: TGCGCCAGCAGTCGGGACAGGCGCTACGAGCAGTACTTC.